These T cell receptor beta chains were read from a single sample in a study of graft-versus-host responses after intestinal transplantation. The method was immunoSEQ multiplex PCR; TCRdb's version includes in-frame clones alone and lacks a portion of them. The table has about 17,000 clones, around two fifths seen once. The sample consisted of alloreactive CD8+ T cells from a mixed lymphocyte reaction culture, taken before intestinal transplant. These receptors were collected from a human patient who received an intestinal transplant. Each CDR3 is given with its conserved first and last residue. The D gene is left open where the match is weak. Only part of the rows carry a size: once, few, many, or a class if the clone is expanded.

CDR3	DNA	J	V	D	size
CASSVGTSGYNEQFF	TGTGCCAGCAGCGTAGGCACTAGCGGCTACAATGAGCAGTTCTTC	TRBJ2-1	TRBV9	TRBD2	NA
CASSEFGADYTEAFF	TGTGCCAGCAGTGAATTCGGGGCAGACTACACTGAAGCTTTCTTT	TRBJ1-1	TRBV2	NA	few
CASSFGNEQFF	TGCGCCAGCAGCTTTGGCAATGAGCAGTTCTTC	TRBJ2-1	TRBV5-1	NA	few
CASSEDGRLSSGNTIYF	TGTGCCAGCAGTGAAGATGGCAGGTTAAGCTCTGGAAACACCATATATTTT	TRBJ1-3	TRBV2	NA	NA
CASSHRPGTSYNEQFF	TGTGCCAGCAGCCATAGGCCGGGAACCTCCTACAATGAGCAGTTCTTC	TRBJ2-1	TRBV5-6	NA	few
CASTASGSDEQFF	TGTGCCAGCACAGCTAGCGGGAGCGATGAGCAGTTCTTC	TRBJ2-1	TRBV27	TRBD2	NA
CASSLNAVSHHEQYF	TGCGCCAGCAGCTTGAACGCCGTGTCACACCACGAGCAGTACTTC	TRBJ2-7	TRBV5-1	NA	NA
CASSWGTGGNTEAFF	TGCGCCAGCAGCTGGGGGACAGGGGGGAACACTGAAGCTTTCTTT	TRBJ1-1	TRBV5-1	TRBD1	NA
CASSWPGAGDSPLHF	TGTGCCAGCAGTTGGCCGGGGGCTGGGGATTCACCCCTCCACTTT	TRBJ1-6	TRBV28	NA	few
CASSLGTYYEQYF	TGTGCCAGCAGCCTTGGGACTTATTACGAGCAGTACTTC	TRBJ2-7	TRBV4-2	NA	NA
CASSLGDEQYF	TGTGCCAGCAGTTTAGGAGACGAGCAGTACTTC	TRBJ2-7	TRBV27	NA	medium-sized
CAISDWDRGLNEQYF	TGTGCCATCAGTGACTGGGACAGGGGGTTGAATGAGCAGTACTTC	TRBJ2-7	TRBV10-3	TRBD1	NA
CASSGRSEQYF	TGTGCCAGCTCAGGGCGGAGCGAGCAGTACTTC	TRBJ2-7	TRBV18	NA	NA
CATGTGNSYEQYF	TGTGCAACGGGGACAGGGAACTCCTACGAGCAGTACTTC	TRBJ2-7	TRBV5-8	TRBD1	medium-sized
CASSSQGANYGYTF	TGTGCCAGCAGCAGCCAGGGGGCTAACTATGGCTACACCTTC	TRBJ1-2	TRBV21-1	NA	medium-sized
CAWSARAGGSYNEQFF	TGTGCCTGGAGTGCAAGAGCGGGAGGCTCCTACAATGAGCAGTTCTTC	TRBJ2-1	TRBV30	TRBD2	NA
CASSLGLHYEQYF	TGTGCCAGCAGCTTGGGCCTCCACTACGAGCAGTACTTC	TRBJ2-7	TRBV7-2	NA	few
CASSPQTALNTEAFF	TGCGCCAGCAGCCCCCAGACAGCTCTGAACACTGAAGCTTTCTTT	TRBJ1-1	TRBV5-1	NA	NA
CSVPGQGRAEAFF	TGCAGCGTGCCGGGACAGGGTAGGGCTGAAGCTTTCTTT	TRBJ1-1	TRBV29-1	TRBD1	NA
CASSFTGTGGVTDTQYF	TGTGCCAGCAGCTTTACCGGGACAGGGGGAGTCACAGATACGCAGTATTTT	TRBJ2-3	TRBV5-4	TRBD1	NA
CAISESSDTQYF	TGTGCCATCAGTGAGTCGTCAGATACGCAGTATTTT	TRBJ2-3	TRBV10-3	NA	NA
CASSLRTGDTGELFF	TGTGCCAGCAGCCTCCGGACAGGGGACACCGGGGAGCTGTTTTTT	TRBJ2-2	TRBV4-2	TRBD1	few
CASSSFSAVRAFF	TGTGCCAGCAGTTCTTTTTCGGCCGTCCGTGCTTTCTTT	TRBJ1-1	TRBV6-5	NA	NA
CASSPPRAGEQYF	TGTGCCAGCAGTCCCCCCCGGGCAGGCGAGCAGTACTTC	TRBJ2-7	TRBV6-1	NA	NA
CSVWKLDGELFF	TGCAGCGTTTGGAAGTTGGACGGGGAGCTGTTTTTT	TRBJ2-2	TRBV29-1	NA	few
CASSSGVAGANVLTF	TGTGCCAGCAGTTCGGGGGTAGCCGGGGCCAACGTCCTGACTTTC	TRBJ2-6	TRBV6-9	NA	few
CASSQDQYYSNQPQHF	TGCGCCAGCAGCCAAGACCAGTATTATAGCAATCAGCCCCAGCATTTT	TRBJ1-5	TRBV4-1	NA	NA
CAISPDETDTQYF	TGTGCCATCAGTCCCGATGAAACAGATACGCAGTATTTT	TRBJ2-3	TRBV10-3	NA	NA
CSVVPATSPIYEQYF	TGCAGCGTTGTACCCGCGACTAGTCCAATCTACGAGCAGTACTTC	TRBJ2-7	TRBV29-1	NA	NA
CASSPRRYMNTEAFF	TGTGCCAGCAGCCCCAGACGGTACATGAACACTGAAGCTTTCTTT	TRBJ1-1	TRBV7-9	NA	NA
CATSREGDRGATEAFF	TGTGCCACCAGCAGAGAGGGGGACAGGGGGGCCACTGAAGCTTTCTTT	TRBJ1-1	TRBV15	TRBD1	many
CASTDGATNEKLFF	TGCGCCAGCACCGATGGTGCAACTAATGAAAAACTGTTTTTT	TRBJ1-4	TRBV4-1	NA	NA
CASRGYMNTEAFF	TGTGCCAGCAGGGGTTATATGAACACTGAAGCTTTCTTT	TRBJ1-1	TRBV6-1	NA	few
CASSTTQGNEETQYF	TGTGCCAGCAGTACAACTCAGGGGAATGAAGAGACCCAGTACTTC	TRBJ2-5	TRBV28	NA	NA
CASTGRRFEVFGYGYTF	TGTGCCAGCACCGGCCGCCGATTTGAAGTATTCGGATATGGCTACACCTTC	TRBJ1-2	TRBV7-9	NA	medium-sized
CASSWASIYEQYF	TGTGCCAGCAGTTGGGCTAGTATCTACGAGCAGTACTTC	TRBJ2-7	TRBV28	NA	NA
CASSQLGQTYEQYF	TGCGCCAGCAGCCAACTTGGCCAAACCTACGAGCAGTACTTC	TRBJ2-7	TRBV4-1	NA	few
CASSYSDWDEQYF	TGTGCCAGCAGTTACTCGGACTGGGACGAGCAGTACTTC	TRBJ2-7	TRBV6-5	NA	NA
CASSPRWGRVGETQYF	TGTGCCAGCAGCCCTAGGTGGGGCAGGGTGGGGGAGACCCAGTACTTC	TRBJ2-5	TRBV21-1	NA	once
CASSGWGYSNQPQHF	TGTGCCAGCAGTGGTTGGGGCTATAGCAATCAGCCCCAGCATTTT	TRBJ1-5	TRBV6-1	NA	NA
CASSPGAGSYEQYF	TGCGCCAGCAGCCCAGGGGCGGGGTCCTACGAGCAGTACTTC	TRBJ2-7	TRBV4-1	NA	NA
CASSWDGNTEAFF	TGTGCCAGCAGCTGGGACGGGAACACTGAAGCTTTCTTT	TRBJ1-1	TRBV7-8	NA	few
CASSQRTSTNEKLFF	TGTGCCAGCAGCCAAAGGACCTCAACTAATGAAAAACTGTTTTTT	TRBJ1-4	TRBV7-6	NA	NA
CASSQGFEGGYRYTF	TGCGCCAGCAGCCAAGGATTCGAAGGGGGCTACCGCTACACCTTC	TRBJ1-2	TRBV4-1	TRBD1	few
CASSYGLATDTQYF	TGTGCCAGCAGTTACGGACTAGCGACAGATACGCAGTATTTT	TRBJ2-3	TRBV6-5	TRBD2	NA
CASQPGLAENNEQFF	TGTGCCAGCCAACCGGGACTAGCGGAAAACAATGAGCAGTTCTTC	TRBJ2-1	TRBV27	TRBD2	NA
CATTNGEDLGGYTF	TGTGCCACCACGAATGGGGAAGACTTGGGAGGCTACACCTTC	TRBJ1-2	TRBV6-5	NA	NA